These 26 T cell receptor beta chains were sequenced from one sample in a study of CD8+CD57+ T cells in acquired aplastic anemia. Sequenced patients had shown CD8+CD57+ cell expansion by flow cytometry. The template for TCR beta VDJ and CDR3 sequence profiling was genomic DNA. Each CDR3 protein is one row after TCRdb ran MiXCR on the reads. The sample lists about half a million distinct CDR3 sequences, around 30% occurring once. The sequencing input was sorted CD4+, CD8+, or CD8+CD57+ T cells (not recorded which) from PBMCs. All receptors derive from a human donor with aplastic anemia.

The chain has TRBV11-2 and TRBJ2-7, with D perhaps matching TRBD1 or TRBD2 (5 bases each). Trimming took 4 bases from V and 2 from J, leaving 12 bases between them. Germline-derived CDR1 and CDR2 are SGHAT and FQNNGV. The CDR3 consists of 14 residues. The CDR3 protein is CASSSGTEAYEQYF. DNA for the CDR3: TGTGCCAGCAGCTCCGGGACGGAAGCCTACGAGCAGTACTTC.

This clonotype was observed a few times. The rearrangement links TRBV9 to TRBJ1-3; D unclear. Between the trimmed V and J ends, which lost 4 bases and 0 bases, there was a span of 20 bases. CDR1 is SGDLS and CDR2 is YYNGEE in the germline V gene. This CDR3 region has 18 residues. The CDR3 nucleotides are TGTGCCAGCAGCCCGCTAGCCCGTCAAGGGAGCTCTGGAAACACCATATATTTT. It translates to CASSPLARQGSSGNTIYF.

This clonotype was counted only a few times. This chain connects TRBV20-1 to TRBJ2-3; D assignment may be TRBD1 or TRBD2 (5 bases each). The CDR3 is made up of 14 amino acids. Per germline, CDR1 DFQATT and CDR2 SNEGSKA (reference sequence). V lost 3 bases to trimming and J lost 5 bases, with 15 bases between them. CDR3 sequence: CSASGLVRGDTQYF. Here the CDR3 DNA reads TGCAGTGCTAGCGGTCTAGTGAGGGGAGATACGCAGTATTTT.

This clonotype has at least ten counts. The rearrangement uses TRBV9 and TRBJ1-1; D remains ambiguous. Per germline, CDR1 SGDLS and CDR2 YYNGEE. Trimming cost V 2 bases and J 1 base, with 6 bases left between them. This CDR3 is 13 amino acids long. This CDR3 is CASSVSSNTEAFF. The CDR3 DNA sequence: TGTGCCAGCAGCGTGTCCTCGAACACTGAAGCTTTCTTT.

This clonotype was observed many times. CDR3 sequence: CASSQDQGLNYGYTF. As DNA, the CDR3 is TGCGCCAGCAGCCAAGATCAGGGTTTGAACTATGGCTACACCTTC. The chain is built from TRBV4-3 and TRBJ1-2; a possible D gene is TRBD1 (5 bases). Looked up from germline, CDR1 is LGHNA and CDR2 is YSLEER. Trimming pared 0 bases from V and 2 bases from J, leaving 10 bases between. The CDR3 contains 15 residues.

This clonotype has ten or more counts. The chain joins TRBV29-1 to TRBJ1-5; no clear D gene. Germline values: CDR1 SQVTM, CDR2 ANQGSEA. The CDR3 extends over 12 amino acids. V shed 4 bases and J shed 4 bases, with 8 bases lying between them. The CDR3 spells CSVGGQNQPQHF. CDR3 DNA: TGCAGCGTTGGAGGCCAGAATCAGCCCCAGCATTTT.

In the case of this clonotype: A clone one base away is much larger, so this may be a read error. The chain carries TRBV19 and TRBJ2-1; D call uncertain. CDR1 is LNHDA and CDR2 is SQIVND in the germline V gene (reference sequence). The CDR3 is 13 amino acids. The V end was cut by 4 bases, the J end by 5 bases, with 9 bases between. CDR3 sequence: CASSTGHDNEQFF. The CDR3 region has the DNA TGTGCCAGTAGTACGGGCCACGACAATGAGCAGTTCTTC.

The chain combines TRBV7-9 with TRBJ2-7, with 9 nucleotides matching TRBD2. Germline loops: CDR1 SEHNR, CDR2 FQNEAQ (reference sequence). This CDR3 has 17 residues. V trimming: 5 bases; J trimming: 1 base; junction bases outside the gene matches: 12. The CDR3 here is CASSEGFGTSTSYEQYF. The CDR3 DNA reads TGTGCCAGCAGCGAAGGTTTCGGGACTAGCACGTCCTACGAGCAGTACTTC. The whole variable domain, filled in from reference TRBV7-9 and TRBJ2-7, reads DTGVSQNPRHKITKRGQNVTFRCDPISEHNRLYWYRQTLGQGPEFLTYFQNEAQLEKSRLLSDRFSAERPKGSFSTLEIQRTEQGDSAMYLCASSEGFGTSTSYEQYFGPGTRLTVT.

At least ten counts were recorded for this clonotype. The chain is built from TRBV29-1 and TRBJ1-4; 8 bases fit TRBD1. The germline V gene encodes CDR1 SQVTM and CDR2 ANQGSEA. The CDR3 has 14 residues. The J segment lost 8 bases and the V segment lost 6 bases, leaving 11 bases of the junction unmatched. The CDR3 loop is CSVALTGALEKLFF. The CDR3, as DNA: TGCAGCGTCGCACTGACAGGGGCTTTGGAAAAACTGTTTTTT.

This clonotype has a count of ten or more. The rearrangement joins TRBV19 to TRBJ1-2; D possibly corresponds to TRBD1 (6 bases). CDR1 is LNHDA and CDR2 is SQIVND in the germline V gene (reference sequence). The ends were cut back, 4 bases at V and 5 bases at J, with 20 bases in the middle. CDR3 length: 16 residues. The CDR3 sequence: CASSTQETGGPYGYTF. CDR3 DNA sequence: TGTGCCAGTAGTACTCAAGAGACAGGCGGGCCATATGGCTACACCTTC.

This clonotype showed up just a few times. The chain links TRBV2 to TRBJ1-2, with D perhaps matching TRBD1 (5 bases). This CDR3 spans 13 amino acids. The V and J ends lost 7 bases and 2 bases respectively, with 11 bases between them. Germline lookup yields CDR1 SNHLY and CDR2 FYNNEI. CDR3 sequence reads: CASTGWGNYGYTF. The CDR3 nucleotides read TGTGCCAGCACAGGGTGGGGGAACTATGGCTACACCTTC.

The chain links TRBV6-1 to TRBJ2-5; 8 bases align to TRBD2. V lost 9 bases to trimming and J lost 4 bases; unmatched junction nucleotides: 16. The germline V gene encodes CDR1 MNHNS and CDR2 SASEGT. The CDR3 runs to 16 residues. CDR3: CASHLAGGSVGETQYF. DNA of the CDR3: TGTGCCAGTCACCTGGCGGGGGGAAGCGTTGGAGAGACCCAGTACTTC.

The CDR3 region has the DNA TGCAGTGCTAGAGTTGCCAGGTTCTCCTACGAGCAGTACTTC. It codes for CSARVARFSYEQYF. The chain uses TRBV20-1 and TRBJ2-7; D gene unclear. The CDR3 has 14 amino acids. Trimming took off 1 base at V and 0 bases at J, with 10 bases between the two ends. Germline CDR1 DFQATT, CDR2 SNEGSKA (reference sequence).

To note about this clonotype: It may be a read error: a sequence one base away is much more abundant. This chain uses TRBV12-3 or TRBV12-4 with TRBJ1-5, with 7 bases identical to TRBD1. V was clipped by 8 bases and J by 2 bases; unmatched bases: 9. The CDR3 runs 15 residues. This CDR3 reads CASGQTGPRNQPQHF. Written as DNA, the CDR3 is TGTGCCAGCGGCCAGACAGGGCCACGCAATCAGCCCCAGCATTTT.

At least ten counts were recorded for this clonotype. V and J are TRBV2 and TRBJ1-2; D is unclear. The germline gives CDR1 SNHLY, CDR2 FYNNEI. The CDR3 totals 14 residues. V was trimmed by 2 bases and J by 2 bases, leaving 9 bases between them. CDR3 residues: CASSENPNNYGYTF. In nucleotides, the CDR3 is TGTGCCAGCAGTGAAAACCCAAACAACTATGGCTACACCTTC. The full variable domain, its missing parts supplied by reference TRBV2 and TRBJ1-2, is EPEVTQTPSHQVTQMGQEVILRCVPISNHLYFYWYRQILGQKVEFLVSFYNNEISEKSEIFDDQFSVERPDGSNFTLKIRSTKLEDSAMYFCASSENPNNYGYTFGSGTRLTVV.

This clonotype has just a few counts. V is TRBV19 and J is TRBJ2-7; 8 bases align to TRBD1. CDR3 length: 16 residues. CDR1 and CDR2 from the germline V gene are LNHDA and SQIVND (reference sequence). The V and J ends lost 6 bases and 5 bases, in that order; junction bases with no gene match: 15. The CDR3 DNA follows: TGTGCCAGTAGCCAAGAGACCGGGACAGGTTTGAACGAGCAGTACTTC. Its protein is CASSQETGTGLNEQYF.

This clonotype was picked up many times. This chain links TRBV6-1 with TRBJ1-5; D gene uncertain. V gave up 4 bases and J gave up 1 base, with 5 bases separating them. The CDR3 has 13 amino acids. From germline, CDR1 is MNHNS and CDR2 SASEGT. CDR3 protein: CASSVGSNQPQHF. The CDR3 DNA reads TGTGCCAGCAGTGTAGGAAGCAATCAGCCCCAGCATTTT.

Ten or more counts support this clonotype. The V call is TRBV29-1, the J call TRBJ2-1; 8 bases map to TRBD1. The germline gives CDR1 SQVTM, CDR2 ANQGSEA. There are 14 residues in the CDR3. Trimming at V came to 7 bases and at J to 2 bases, leaving 7 bases not matched to a gene. The DNA of the CDR3 is TGCAGCGCCTGGACAGGGACGACCTACAATGAGCAGTTCTTC. It is translated as CSAWTGTTYNEQFF.

The chain couples TRBV14 to TRBJ2-1; TRBD2 might be the D (6 bases). The CDR3 sequence is 15 residues long. V was trimmed by 4 bases and J by 6 bases, leaving 16 bases between them. CDR1 SGHDN and CDR2 FVKESK come from the germline V gene. The CDR3 loop reads CASSPGLTPFNEQFF. As DNA, the CDR3 is TGTGCCAGCAGCCCGGGACTCACCCCTTTCAATGAGCAGTTCTTC.

A note on this clonotype: The junction departs from germline at one end; a sequencing error may be responsible. The chain links TRBV14 to TRBJ2-1; TRBD1 might be the D (6 bases). The CDR3 totals 18 residues. Per germline, CDR1 SGHDN and CDR2 FVKESK. CDR3: CASSQVMGARAVYNEQLF. The CDR3 region has the DNA TGTGCCAGCAGCCAAGTTATGGGGGCTAGGGCCGTCTACAATGAGCAGCTCTTC.

The chain carries TRBV25-1 and TRBJ2-1, with D possibly TRBD1 on 6 matching bases. The CDR3 covers 16 residues. From germline, CDR1 is MGHDK and CDR2 SYGVNS. V was clipped by 6 bases and J by 0 bases, with 15 bases between them. The CDR3 sequence: CASSLTQGNSYNEQFF. The CDR3 DNA sequence: TGTGCCAGCAGCTTAACCCAGGGGAACTCCTACAATGAGCAGTTCTTC. The variable domain in full, completed from reference TRBV25-1 and TRBJ2-1, reads EADIYQTPRYLVIGTGKKITLECSQTMGHDKMYWYQQDPGMELHLIHYSYGVNSTEKGDLSSESTVSRIRTEHFPLTLESARPSHTSQYLCASSLTQGNSYNEQFFGPGTRLTVL.

Concerning this clonotype itself: The limits of the CDR3 on the DNA are not certain, so only TCRdb's listed CDR3 is given. The rearrangement uses TRBV19 and TRBJ1-2. In germline, CDR1 is LNHDA, CDR2 SQIVND (reference sequence). 15 amino acids form the CDR3, both terminal residues included. Here the CDR3 reads CASSPIWERVDGYTF.

Remarks on this clonotype: Germline and junction disagree at one end, which may indicate a read error. V usage is TRBV29-1 and J usage is TRBJ2-5; 12 bases are shared with TRBD2. The CDR3 covers 17 residues. The germline gives CDR1 SQVTM, CDR2 ANQGSEA. CDR3 in amino acids: CSVEDLLAGGPQETRYF. The CDR3 DNA is TGCAGCGTTGAAGATCTACTAGCGGGGGGCCCACAAGAGACCCGGTACTTC.

This clonotype was observed at least ten times. The V and J genes are TRBV29-1 and TRBJ2-3; D is unclear. The V and J ends lost 1 base and 2 bases respectively, with 10 bases between them. CDR1 SQVTM and CDR2 ANQGSEA come from the germline V gene. The CDR3 covers 14 residues. CDR3 nucleotides: TGCAGCGTTGAAGTGTCAGGAGCCACAGATACGCAGTATTTT. Its translation: CSVEVSGATDTQYF.

The sample holds many counts of this clonotype. The chain couples TRBV20-1 to TRBJ1-5; possible D gene TRBD1, 5 bases. CDR1 and CDR2 (germline): DFQATT, SNEGSKA (reference sequence). CDR3 length equals 13 residues. V lost 3 bases to trimming and J lost 4 bases, with 10 bases between them. The CDR3 reads CSASERQNQPQHF. CDR3 in DNA: TGCAGTGCTAGTGAGAGACAGAATCAGCCCCAGCATTTT.

The chain is built from TRBV25-1 and TRBJ1-1; D is perhaps TRBD1 (5 bases). Germline V gene sequence: CDR1 MGHDK, CDR2 SYGVNS. The CDR3 sequence is 14 residues long. V was trimmed by 3 bases and J by 4 bases, leaving 12 bases between them. CDR3 region: CASSETALVTEAFF. The CDR3 DNA is TGTGCCAGCAGTGAGACAGCACTTGTCACTGAAGCTTTCTTT. Full variable domain (missing parts from reference TRBV25-1 and TRBJ1-1): EADIYQTPRYLVIGTGKKITLECSQTMGHDKMYWYQQDPGMELHLIHYSYGVNSTEKGDLSSESTVSRIRTEHFPLTLESARPSHTSQYLCASSETALVTEAFFGQGTRLTVV.